A single TCR beta chain is shown here with its context. The V and J ends lost 2 bases and 3 bases respectively, with 11 bases between them. Per the germline V gene, CDR1 is GTSNPN and CDR2 is SVGIG (reference sequence). The CDR3 contains 13 residues. The data were obtained in a study of blood T cell repertoires in COVID-19. Study context: Samples of COVID-19 (acute and convalescent) were obtained from the United States, Italy and Spain. T cells, B-cell-depleted T cells, or PBMCs supplied cDNA or gDNA.

Under the authors' procedure: Amplifying reference gene primers gave estimates of nucleated cell counts. Using immunoSEQ multiplex PCR, the repertoire was profiled, and TCRdb retains in-frame clones only, with some absent. D and trimming were read from the DNA, whereas the V and J calls and clone size are those reported in that table. The table has 120,000 to 150,000 clones, about 86% seen once. The origin of this receptor is a woman aged 55-70 years with acute or convalescent COVID-19. The rearrangement links TRBV30 to TRBJ2-7; a weak D match, TRBD2 (5 bases). Specimen: peripheral blood. The CDR3 region is CAWSPGLNYEQYF. CDR3 nucleotides: TGTGCCTGGAGTCCCGGACTCAACTACGAGCAGTACTTC.